The TCR beta chain under discussion was sequenced for a study of blood T cell repertoires in COVID-19. Looking at the study overall: Sources were T cells, B-cell-depleted T cells, or PBMCs; the material itself was cDNA or gDNA.

Germline CDR1 reads GTSNPN; CDR2 reads SVGIG (reference sequence). CDR3 length equals 14 residues. Trimming removed 3 bases from V and 6 bases from J; junction bases left unmatched: 5. Generated by immunoSEQ multiplex PCR, the TCRdb table keeps only in-frame clones and is missing some. The sample holds roughly 400,000 clones, approximately 87% seen once. This clone was found a few times. The sample was peripheral blood. This rearrangement joins TRBV30 to TRBJ1-6; 7 bases are a match to TRBD1. This receptor was obtained from a woman aged 55 to 70 with COVID-19, enrolled during active disease. The CDR3 region is CAWRSKGANSPLHF. The CDR3 DNA sequence: TGTGCCTGGAGGTCGAAGGGGGCTAATTCACCCCTCCACTTT.